The clone carrying this T cell receptor beta chain turned up a few times. Its target is unknown. General observations from the study: Tumor Treg TCRs overlapped most with tumor naive CD4+ cells. Tumor memory CD4+ T cell TCR gene usage clustered with blood and lymph node memory CD4+ cells and lymph node naive CD4+ cells.

After constant-region reverse-primer amplification, full-length variable regions underwent semi-nested PCR with Nested Universal Primer A. One entry per CDR3 protein, called by TCRdb with MiXCR from the 5' RACE reads. The sample contains around 50,000 distinct CDR3 sequences, approximately 17% of which appear only once. Purified naive CD4+ T cells were depleted of CD25+ Tregs. Germline assignment: CDR1 SGHRS and CDR2 YFSETQ. J was trimmed by 4 bases and V by 4 bases; bases with no gene match: 8. This CDR3 spans 15 amino acids. The chain employs TRBV5-1 and TRBJ2-5; 9 bases map to TRBD1. The TCR originated in a female donor with breast cancer. The specimen was naive CD4+ T cells sorted from blood. Specified subset: naive CD4+ T cells, CD4+CD45RA+CD25-. The CDR3 DNA reads as TGCGCCAGCAGCCAGACAGGGGGGTTAATAGAGACCCAGTACTTC. This sequence encodes CASSQTGGLIETQYF.